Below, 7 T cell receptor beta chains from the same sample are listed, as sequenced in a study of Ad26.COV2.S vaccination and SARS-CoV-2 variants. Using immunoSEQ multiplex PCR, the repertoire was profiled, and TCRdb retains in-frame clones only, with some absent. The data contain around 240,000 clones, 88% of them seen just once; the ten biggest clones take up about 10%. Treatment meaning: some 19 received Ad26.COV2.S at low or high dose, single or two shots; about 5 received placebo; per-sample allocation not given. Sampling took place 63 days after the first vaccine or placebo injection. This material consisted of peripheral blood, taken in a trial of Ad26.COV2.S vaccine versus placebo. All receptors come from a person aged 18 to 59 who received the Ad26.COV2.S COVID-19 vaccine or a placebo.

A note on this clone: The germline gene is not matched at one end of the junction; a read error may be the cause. The CDR3 DNA reads TGTGCCACCAGCCGACAGGGCTATGGCTACACCTTC. Translated, it gives CATSRQGYGYTF. The rearrangement links TRBV7-2 to TRBJ1-2; 7 bases agree with TRBD1. Germline V gene lookup returns CDR1 SGHTA and CDR2 FQGNSA. The CDR3 runs 12 residues. Full variable domain (outside the CDR3, taken from reference TRBV7-2 and TRBJ1-2): GAGVSQSPSNKVTEKGKDVELRCDPISGHTALYWYRQSLGQGLEFLIYFQGNSAPDKSGLPSDRFSAERTGGSVSTLTIQRTQQEDSAVYLCATSRQGYGYTFGSGTRLTVV.

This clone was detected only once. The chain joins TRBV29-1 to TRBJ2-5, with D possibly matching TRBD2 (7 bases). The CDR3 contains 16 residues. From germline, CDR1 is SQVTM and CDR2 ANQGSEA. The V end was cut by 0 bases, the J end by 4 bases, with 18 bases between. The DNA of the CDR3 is TGCAGCGTTGAAGATCAGGAGGGGGGGCGCCGAGAGACCCAGTACTTC. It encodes CSVEDQEGGRRETQYF.

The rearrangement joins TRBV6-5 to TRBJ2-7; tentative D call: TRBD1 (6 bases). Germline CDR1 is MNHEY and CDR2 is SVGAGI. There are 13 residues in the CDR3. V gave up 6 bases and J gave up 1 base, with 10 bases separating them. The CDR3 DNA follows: TGTGCCAGCAGGCGACAGGAGTCCTACGAGCAGTACTTC. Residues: CASRRQESYEQYF.

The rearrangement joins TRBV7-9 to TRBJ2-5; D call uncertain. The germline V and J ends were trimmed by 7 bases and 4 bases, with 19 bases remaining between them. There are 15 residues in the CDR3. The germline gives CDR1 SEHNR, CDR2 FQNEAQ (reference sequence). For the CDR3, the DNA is TGTGCCAGCACCTCAAGGAGTGGCGGCCTAGAGACCCAGTACTTC. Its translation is CASTSRSGGLETQYF.

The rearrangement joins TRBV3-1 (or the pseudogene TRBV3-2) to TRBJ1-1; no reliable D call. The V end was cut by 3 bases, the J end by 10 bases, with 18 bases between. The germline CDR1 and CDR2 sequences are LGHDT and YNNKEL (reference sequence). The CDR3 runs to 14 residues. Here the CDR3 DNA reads TGTGCCAGCAGCCAGGGAGATAGCAGATCGGTAGCTTTCTTT. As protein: CASSQGDSRSVAFF.

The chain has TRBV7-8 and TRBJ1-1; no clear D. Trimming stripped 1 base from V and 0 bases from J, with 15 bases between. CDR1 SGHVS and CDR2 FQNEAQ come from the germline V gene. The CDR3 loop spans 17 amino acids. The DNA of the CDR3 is TGTGCCAGCAGCTTAGAGGACTGGCGATCCATGAACACTGAAGCTTTCTTT. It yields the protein CASSLEDWRSMNTEAFF.

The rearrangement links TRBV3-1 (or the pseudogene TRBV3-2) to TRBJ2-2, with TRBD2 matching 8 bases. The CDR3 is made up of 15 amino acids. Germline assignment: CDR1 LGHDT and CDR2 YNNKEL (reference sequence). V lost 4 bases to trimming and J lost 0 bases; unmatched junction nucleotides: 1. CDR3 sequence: CASSRTSSNTGELFF. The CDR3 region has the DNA TGTGCCAGCAGCCGGACTAGCTCGAACACCGGGGAGCTGTTTTTT.